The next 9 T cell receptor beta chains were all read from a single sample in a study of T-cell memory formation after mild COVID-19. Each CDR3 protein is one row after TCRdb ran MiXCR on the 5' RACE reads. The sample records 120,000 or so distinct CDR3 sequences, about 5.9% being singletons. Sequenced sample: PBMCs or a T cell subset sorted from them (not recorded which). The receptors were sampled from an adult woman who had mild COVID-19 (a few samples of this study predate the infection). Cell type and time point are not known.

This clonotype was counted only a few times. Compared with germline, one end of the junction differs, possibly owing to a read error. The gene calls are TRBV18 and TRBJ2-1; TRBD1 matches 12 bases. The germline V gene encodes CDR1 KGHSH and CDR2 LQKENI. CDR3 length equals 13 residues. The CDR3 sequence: CASSSGTGGTGVF. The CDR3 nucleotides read TGTGCCAGCTCGTCCGGGACAGGGGGCACAGGGGTCTTC. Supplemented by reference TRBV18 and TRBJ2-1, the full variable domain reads NAGVMQNPRHLVRRRGQEARLRCSPMKGHSHVYWYRQLPEEGLKFMVYLQKENIIDESGMPKERFSAEFPKEGPSILRIQQVVRGDSAAYFCASSSGTGGTGVFGPGTRLTVL.

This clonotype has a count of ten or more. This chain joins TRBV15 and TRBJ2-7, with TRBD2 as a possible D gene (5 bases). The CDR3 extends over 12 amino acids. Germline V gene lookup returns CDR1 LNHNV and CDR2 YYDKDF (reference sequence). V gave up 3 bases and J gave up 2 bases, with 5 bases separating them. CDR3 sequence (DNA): TGTGCCACCAGCAGGGAGGCCTACGAGCAGTACTTC. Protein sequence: CATSREAYEQYF.

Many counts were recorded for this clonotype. The DNA of the CDR3 is TGTGCCAGCAGCTTAGCCCTCCCTAGTTTGAGGGACGCCGAGCAGTACTTC. Translation: CASSLALPSLRDAEQYF. The chain carries TRBV7-2 and TRBJ2-7, with D perhaps being TRBD1 or TRBD2 (5 bases each). In germline, CDR1 is SGHTA, CDR2 FQGNSA. V was cut by 0 bases and J by 6 bases, with 21 bases left in between. This CDR3 has 17 residues.

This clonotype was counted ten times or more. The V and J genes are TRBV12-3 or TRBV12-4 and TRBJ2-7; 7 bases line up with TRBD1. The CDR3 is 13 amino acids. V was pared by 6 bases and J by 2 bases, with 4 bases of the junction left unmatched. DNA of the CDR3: TGTGCCAGCAGCTTCGGGACAGCCTACGAGCAGTACTTC. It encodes CASSFGTAYEQYF.

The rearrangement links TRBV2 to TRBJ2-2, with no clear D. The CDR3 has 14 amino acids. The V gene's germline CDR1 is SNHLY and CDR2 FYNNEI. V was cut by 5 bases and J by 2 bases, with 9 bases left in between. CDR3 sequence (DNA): TGTGCCAGCAGTTTGACATCAAACACCGGGGAGCTGTTTTTT. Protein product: CASSLTSNTGELFF. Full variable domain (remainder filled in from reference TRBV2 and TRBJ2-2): EPEVTQTPSHQVTQMGQEVILRCVPISNHLYFYWYRQILGQKVEFLVSFYNNEISEKSEIFDDQFSVERPDGSNFTLKIRSTKLEDSAMYFCASSLTSNTGELFFGEGSRLTVL.

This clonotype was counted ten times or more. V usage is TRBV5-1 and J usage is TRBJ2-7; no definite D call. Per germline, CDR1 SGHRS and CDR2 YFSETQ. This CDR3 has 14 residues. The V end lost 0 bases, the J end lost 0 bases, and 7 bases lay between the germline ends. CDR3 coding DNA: TGCGCCAGCAGCTTGGGTTCTAACTCCTACGAGCAGTACTTC. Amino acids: CASSLGSNSYEQYF.

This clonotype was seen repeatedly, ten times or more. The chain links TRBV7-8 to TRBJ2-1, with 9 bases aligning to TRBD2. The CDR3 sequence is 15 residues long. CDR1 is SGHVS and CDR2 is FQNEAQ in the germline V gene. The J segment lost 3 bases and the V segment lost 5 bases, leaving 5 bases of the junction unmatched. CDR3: CASSPSGINYNEQFF. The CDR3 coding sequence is TGTGCCAGCAGCCCTAGCGGGATAAACTACAATGAGCAGTTCTTC.

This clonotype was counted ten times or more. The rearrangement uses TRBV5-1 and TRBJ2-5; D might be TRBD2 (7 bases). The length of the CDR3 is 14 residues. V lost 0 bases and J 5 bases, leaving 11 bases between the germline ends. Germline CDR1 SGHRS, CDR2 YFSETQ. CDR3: CASSLGTAGETQYF. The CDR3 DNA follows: TGCGCCAGCAGCTTGGGGACAGCGGGGGAGACCCAGTACTTC.

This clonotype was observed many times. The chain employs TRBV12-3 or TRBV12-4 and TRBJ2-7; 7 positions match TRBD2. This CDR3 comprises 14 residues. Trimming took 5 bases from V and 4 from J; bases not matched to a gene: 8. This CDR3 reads CASSPGGLLYEQYF. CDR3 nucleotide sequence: TGTGCCAGCAGTCCGGGGGGACTTCTATACGAGCAGTACTTC.